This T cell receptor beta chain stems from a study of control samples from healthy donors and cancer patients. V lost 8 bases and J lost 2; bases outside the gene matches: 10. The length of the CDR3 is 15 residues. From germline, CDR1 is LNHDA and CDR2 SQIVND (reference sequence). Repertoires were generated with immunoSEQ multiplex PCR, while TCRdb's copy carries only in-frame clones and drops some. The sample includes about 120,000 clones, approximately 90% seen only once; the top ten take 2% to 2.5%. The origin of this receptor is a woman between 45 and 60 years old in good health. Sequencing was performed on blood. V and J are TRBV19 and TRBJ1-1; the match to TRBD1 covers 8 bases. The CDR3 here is CASHTQGEANTEAFF. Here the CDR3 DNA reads TGTGCCAGTCATACACAGGGGGAAGCTAACACTGAAGCTTTCTTT.